This TCR beta chain is from a study of T cell clonotyping in hematopoietic cell transplantation. Looked up from germline, CDR1 is MNHEY and CDR2 is SVGAGI. The V gene lost 2 bases and the J gene lost 5 bases, with 10 bases spanning the gap. This CDR3 has 15 residues. As regards this clone: Its target is unknown.

Notes on the study in general: Pathologically expanded recipient clonotypes increased progressively from day 30 to day 180 as diversity fell.

Sequenced by immunoSEQ multiplex PCR; TCRdb stores in-frame clones only, minus some. The table shows 60,000 to 75,000 clones, with 90% to 95% occurring only once. The specimen was peripheral blood mononuclear cells. V and J are TRBV6-5 and TRBJ1-6; possible D gene TRBD1, 5 bases. The sequence came from a man aged 50-59 years in good health. Some clones in this sample may be carry-over from other donors' samples. CDR3 region: CASSYRGRNNSPLHF. The CDR3 DNA sequence: TGTGCCAGCAGTTACAGGGGAAGAAATAATTCACCCCTCCACTTT.